This T cell receptor (beta chain) was recovered during a study of low-dose radiotherapy and immunotherapy resistance in tumors. Whole-study context: Participants in Cohort 1 were administered 0.5 Gy per fraction at 2-week intervals, to a cumulative dose of 6.5 Gy. A dose of 1 Gy per fraction every two weeks went to Cohort 2, totaling 13 Gy over 26 weeks. Treatment included intravenous cyclophosphamide dosed at 200 mg/m2 every two weeks, one day before radiation and immunotherapy.

Primers targeting TRAV and TRBV primed first-strand cDNA, covering alpha and beta chains. Both a constant-region primer and a V-primer adapter served to amplify TCRs across 15 to 20 PCR cycles. TCRdb independently ran MiXCR on the reads; one entry per CDR3 protein. The sample holds approximately 100,000 distinct CDR3 sequences, around 21% seen once. The time point is: after trial treatment. Treatment meaning: LDRT plus nivolumab, ipilimumab, low-dose cyclophosphamide and aspirin (RACIN trial). Donors, who were enrolled in a single-arm phase I dose-escalation trial, received nivolumab, ipilimumab, aspirin, low-dose cyclophosphamide and low-dose radiotherapy. The table lists this clonotype with many counts. The material was PBMCs, obtained after low-dose radiotherapy plus immunotherapy. This TCR was recovered from a male donor with prostate cancer.

The CDR3 DNA sequence: TGCGCCAGCACCCCCCCCGGGGGCTCCTACAATGAGCAGTTCTTC. Amino acid sequence: CASTPPGGSYNEQFF. The chain recombines TRBV5-1 with TRBJ2-1, with D possibly TRBD2 on 6 matching bases. From germline, CDR1 is SGHRS and CDR2 YFSETQ. The CDR3 has 15 amino acids. V lost 6 bases to trimming and J lost 0 bases, with 13 bases between them.